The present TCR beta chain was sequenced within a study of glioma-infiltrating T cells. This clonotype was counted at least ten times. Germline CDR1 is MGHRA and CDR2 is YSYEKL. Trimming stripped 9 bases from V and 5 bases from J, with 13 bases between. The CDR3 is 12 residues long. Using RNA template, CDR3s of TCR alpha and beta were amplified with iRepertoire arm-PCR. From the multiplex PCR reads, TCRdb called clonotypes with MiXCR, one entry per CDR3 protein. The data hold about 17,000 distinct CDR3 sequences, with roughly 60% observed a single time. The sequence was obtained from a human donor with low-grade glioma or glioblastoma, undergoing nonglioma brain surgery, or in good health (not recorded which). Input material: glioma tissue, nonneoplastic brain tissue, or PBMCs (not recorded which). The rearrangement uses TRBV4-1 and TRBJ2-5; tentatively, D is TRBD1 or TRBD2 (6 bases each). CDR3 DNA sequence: TGCGCCAGTAAGGGGGGATGGGAGACCCAGTACTTC. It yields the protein CASKGGWETQYF.